A single sample is the source of the 11 T cell receptor beta chains below, sequenced in a study of beta chain features in type 1 diabetes. For these receptors, no antigen is known. Expressed TCRB transcripts were sequenced, since all the RNA that had been isolated was reverse transcribed. Repertoires were generated with immunoSEQ multiplex PCR, while TCRdb's copy carries only in-frame clones and drops some. Of about 47,000 clones detected, roughly 47% appear once; the ten largest clones hold over 0.1%. Overall study findings and caveats: For Type 1 diabetes patients, all four CD4+ subsets carried TCRB CDR3s that were moderately but significantly shorter.

The sequenced sample was stem cell memory CD4+ T cells from blood. The receptors derive from a man younger than 40 with type 1 diabetes.

The chain employs TRBV5-1 and TRBJ2-3, with 8 bases lining up with TRBD1. J was trimmed by 0 bases and V by 6 bases; bases with no gene match: 9. From germline, CDR1 is SGHRS and CDR2 YFSETQ. This CDR3 region has 16 residues. The DNA of the CDR3 is TGCGCCAGCAACGACAGGGGCATCCCTAGCACAGATACGCAGTATTTT. Protein sequence: CASNDRGIPSTDTQYF.

CDR3 coding DNA: TGTGCCACCAGCGGTCCTGACCCAGGGTTTGGCACCTACAATGAGCAGTTCTTC. It translates to CATSGPDPGFGTYNEQFF. V usage is TRBV15 and J usage is TRBJ2-1, with a possible D match to TRBD1 (5 bases). Germline V gives CDR1 LNHNV, CDR2 YYDKDF (reference sequence). The CDR3 spans 18 residues. The ends were cut back, 5 bases at V and 2 bases at J, with 22 bases in the middle.

This clone has only a few counts. This rearrangement joins TRBV5-1 to TRBJ2-3; D gene unclear. Germline V gives CDR1 SGHRS, CDR2 YFSETQ. V lost 4 bases, J lost 6 bases, and 9 bases lay in between. The CDR3 length is 12 residues. The CDR3 sequence is CASSASPDTQYF. CDR3 nucleotide sequence: TGCGCCAGCAGCGCCAGTCCGGATACGCAGTATTTT.

V gene TRBV15 combines with J gene TRBJ2-7; tentatively, D is TRBD1 (6 bases). Germline-derived CDR1 and CDR2 are LNHNV and YYDKDF (reference sequence). V lost 2 bases and J lost 7, with 12 bases in between. This CDR3 has 13 residues. Here the CDR3 DNA reads TGTGCCACCAGCAGAAACAGGGTGGGGGAGCAGTACTTC. Amino acid sequence: CATSRNRVGEQYF.

Only a few counts were recorded for this clone. The chain has TRBV5-1 and TRBJ2-7, with D tentatively TRBD2 (5 bases). CDR3 length equals 14 residues. In germline, CDR1 is SGHRS, CDR2 YFSETQ. The germline V and J ends were trimmed by 2 bases and 4 bases, with 13 bases remaining between them. CDR3 nucleotide sequence: TGCGCCAGCAGCTTCACCGGTCTAGCTTACGAGCAGTACTTC. Its protein product is CASSFTGLAYEQYF.

The chain couples TRBV7-2 to TRBJ2-5; TRBD1 agrees at 10 bases. TRBJ2-7 explains the end of the DNA better; the J call may be wrong. CDR3 length: 16 amino acids. Looked up from germline, CDR1 is SGHTA and CDR2 is FQGNSA. CDR3 in amino acids: CASREIGTGAQYEQYF. The CDR3 region has the DNA TGTGCCAGCAGGGAAATAGGGACAGGGGCACAATACGAGCAGTACTTC.

This clone was detected only a few times. The chain recombines TRBV29-1 with TRBJ2-6, with TRBD1 matching over 7 bases. V shed 6 bases, J shed 0 bases, and the junction held 11 bases outside the gene matches. The CDR3 is 17 amino acids. The germline V gene has CDR1 SQVTM and CDR2 ANQGSEA. CDR3 residues: CSVGRTGTSSGANVLTF. The CDR3 nucleotides are TGCAGCGTCGGTCGGACAGGCACTAGCTCTGGGGCCAACGTCCTGACTTTC.

The chain combines TRBV5-1 with TRBJ2-5; D possibly corresponds to TRBD1 (6 bases). Per germline, CDR1 SGHRS and CDR2 YFSETQ. V was trimmed by 3 bases and J by 7 bases, leaving 10 bases between them. CDR3 length: 12 residues. CDR3 loop: CASSWQGGTQYF. In DNA, the CDR3 is TGCGCCAGCAGCTGGCAAGGGGGGACCCAGTACTTC.

The chain carries TRBV7-9 and TRBJ2-7; no reliable D call. Germline loops: CDR1 SEHNR, CDR2 FQNEAQ (reference sequence). The CDR3 is 13 amino acids. Trimming took off 3 bases at V and 10 bases at J, with 16 bases between the two ends. CDR3 sequence reads: CASSFGVLEKQYF. The CDR3 DNA reads as TGTGCCAGCAGCTTCGGAGTTTTGGAAAAACAGTACTTC.

This clone turned up a few times. V is TRBV5-1 and J is TRBJ2-6; D not resolved. The CDR3 has 16 residues. CDR1 SGHRS and CDR2 YFSETQ come from the germline V gene. V was trimmed by 4 bases and J by 0 bases, leaving 11 bases between them. CDR3 sequence (DNA): TGCGCCAGCAGCCTTGCGGCCGACTCTGGGGCCAACGTCCTGACTTTC. The encoded protein is CASSLAADSGANVLTF.

The chain combines TRBV11-2 with TRBJ2-1; D possibly corresponds to TRBD2 (5 bases). Germline V lookup: CDR1 SGHAT, CDR2 FQNNGV. CDR3 length equals 12 residues. Trimming cost V 4 bases and J 9 bases, with 10 bases left between them. The CDR3 loop reads CASSSLRGEQFF. CDR3 bases: TGTGCCAGCAGCTCCCTTCGGGGTGAGCAGTTCTTC.